The clone carrying this T cell receptor (beta chain) is classed as medium-sized (0.01 to 0.1%). Its antigen remains unknown. No treatment of any kind had been given to any patient before thyroid surgery. The source of the sample is a study of metastatic and nonmetastatic thyroid tumors. Overall study: Comparative analysis of repertoires was undertaken across blood and tumor or nodule tissue obtained from malignant and benign thyroid patients.

Study-wide points: Benign nodules reportedly had significantly lower TCR beta diversity than malignant thyroid tumors in blood and tumor.

TCRdb re-called the PCR reads through MiXCR. This table has 12,000 or so clones, around 27% appearing once. This CDR3 is 14 amino acids long. Germline V gene sequence: CDR1 MRHNA, CDR2 SNTAGT. Trimming shortened V by 4 bases and J by 5 bases, and 9 bases separated the two germline ends. The sample was adjacent normal tissue. The V and J genes are TRBV6-4 and TRBJ1-6; D is undetermined. The TCR sequence derives from a male donor with papillary thyroid cancer or a benign thyroid nodule (not recorded which). Some clones in this sample may be carry-over from other donors' samples. CDR3 sequence (DNA): TGTGCCAGCAGTGCGGACCGAGATAATTCACCCCTCCACTTT. Residues: CASSADRDNSPLHF.